Listed below are T cell receptor beta chains from one sample, sequenced in a study of blood T cell repertoires in COVID-19. Sequencing was performed with immunoSEQ multiplex PCR; in TCRdb, only in-frame clones are kept and a portion is missing. Among some 300,000 clones listed, approximately 90% were seen once. The sample comprised PBMCs or T cells enriched from blood (not recorded which). The source of these receptors is a woman in her sixties in a cohort exposed to, infected with or recovered from COVID-19 (not recorded which). CDR3s include the opening cysteine and the closing phenylalanine or tryptophan. Each record gives: V gene, J gene, clone size, D gene, CDR3 DNA, CDR3 protein. D genes are given only for firm matches. Clone sizes are given selectively: once, few, many, or a class where the clone is expanded.

TRBV7-6,TRBJ2-2,-,-,TGTGCCAGCAGCATGACTAGGGCCGGGGAGCTGTTTTTT,CASSMTRAGELFF
TRBV7-2,TRBJ2-2,-,-,TGTGCCAGCAGCTTCCCTAGCTGGTTAAACACCGGGGAGCTGTTTTTT,CASSFPSWLNTGELFF
TRBV30,TRBJ1-1,once,-,TGTGCCTGGAGTGTACATGGGGGCCGAAGCACTGAAGCTTTCTTT,CAWSVHGGRSTEAFF
TRBV10-3,TRBJ1-5,-,TRBD1,TGTGCCATCAGTGAGTTTACAGGGGGAGGCAATCAGCCCCAGCATTTT,CAISEFTGGGNQPQHF
TRBV5-4,TRBJ2-1,-,-,TGTGCCAGCAGTCATAGCGGAAACTACAATGAGCAGTTCTTC,CASSHSGNYNEQFF
TRBV7-8,TRBJ1-2,once,TRBD1,TGTGCCAGCAGCTTTGACAGGGATTTCGGCTATGGCTACACCTTC,CASSFDRDFGYGYTF
TRBV2,TRBJ1-2,-,-,TGTGCCAGCAACCTCAAGGAGGCAGGCGCTTCAGGCTACACCTTC,CASNLKEAGASGYTF
TRBV25-1,TRBJ2-3,-,-,TGTGCCAGCGGGGCACCCCAATACTCCTCCGGCACAGATACGCAGTATTTT,CASGAPQYSSGTDTQYF
TRBV28,TRBJ1-5,-,TRBD1,TGTGCCAGCAGGCTACAGGGGATTCAGCCCCAGCATTTT,CASRLQGIQPQHF
TRBV6-1,TRBJ2-5,-,TRBD2,TGTGCCAGCAGTGAAATGACTAGCGGGAGGGGGGAGACCCAGTACTTC,CASSEMTSGRGETQYF
TRBV25-1,TRBJ1-6,once,-,TGTGCCAGCAGTAAAGCCCACGATTCACCCCTCCACTTT,CASSKAHDSPLHF
TRBV5-6,TRBJ1-2,-,-,TGTGCCAGCAGCGTAGGACAATCTAACTATGGCTACACCTTC,CASSVGQSNYGYTF
TRBV7-8,TRBJ2-5,-,-,TGTGCCAGCAGCTTAAGCGCGGGATGGGGAGAGACCCAGTACTTC,CASSLSAGWGETQYF
TRBV5-1,TRBJ1-1,-,-,TGCGCCAGCAGCCCGCAGGGTATCGCGAACACTGAAGCTTTCTTT,CASSPQGIANTEAFF
TRBV3-1/TRBV3-2,TRBJ2-1,-,-,TGTGCCAGCAGGCAAGGGGGGACTTTTTACAATGAGCAGTTCTTC,CASRQGGTFYNEQFF
TRBV6-5,TRBJ2-7,-,TRBD2,TGTGCCAGCTCGGTTTCCGGGCGGGAGTACGAGCAGTACTTC,CASSVSGREYEQYF
TRBV9,TRBJ1-4,-,TRBD1,TGTGCCAGCAGTCCGGGACAGGGGAATGAAAAACTGTTTTTT,CASSPGQGNEKLFF
TRBV5-1,TRBJ2-1,-,TRBD1,TGCGCCAGCAGCCAAGCCGGGACAGATGAGCAGTTCTTC,CASSQAGTDEQFF
TRBV29-1,TRBJ1-1,-,-,TGCAGCGCCAAAATGGTACAGGGACGGACTGAAGCTTTCTTT,CSAKMVQGRTEAFF
TRBV6-5,TRBJ2-2,-,TRBD2,TGTGCCAGCGGGACTAGCGGGAGGGGTACCGGGGAGCTGTTTTTT,CASGTSGRGTGELFF
TRBV27,TRBJ1-6,-,-,TGTGCCAGCAGGAGGGGACTGACTAATTCACCCCTCCACTTT,CASRRGLTNSPLHF
TRBV28,TRBJ1-6,-,-,TGTGCCAGCAGTTTGACAGAAAATTCACCCCTCCACTTT,CASSLTENSPLHF
TRBV18,TRBJ2-5,-,TRBD1,TGTGCCAGCTCACCACAACCGGGACAGGGATCGGGAGAGACCCAGTACTTC,CASSPQPGQGSGETQYF
TRBV12-3/TRBV12-4,TRBJ1-3,-,-,TGTGCCTACGGCGGCTCATCTGGAAACACCATATATTTT,CAYGGSSGNTIYF
TRBV5-1,TRBJ2-5,-,-,TGCGCCAGCAGCCGCGCAGAGGCCCGGGAAGAGACCCAGTACTTC,CASSRAEAREETQYF
TRBV5-1,TRBJ2-7,-,TRBD1,TGCGCCAGCAGCTCCACAGGGGGCGGCGTTTACGAGCAGTACTTC,CASSSTGGGVYEQYF
TRBV4-2,TRBJ1-3,-,-,TGTGCCAGCAGCCAAGACAGCTCTGGAAACACCATATATTTT,CASSQDSSGNTIYF
TRBV27,TRBJ1-6,-,TRBD1,TGTGCCAGCAGTAATGATTTCGGGACAGGGGCCTCACCCCTCCACTTT,CASSNDFGTGASPLHF